This is a list of T cell receptor beta chains from one sample in a study of cytomegalovirus exposure and HLA in healthy donors. Sequencing was performed with immunoSEQ multiplex PCR; in TCRdb, only in-frame clones are kept and a portion is missing. The sample contains about 160,000 clones, around three quarters of which appear only once. The sequenced sample was PBMCs. Source of these receptors: a man between 40 and 49 years old in good health and CMV-seropositive. CDR3s leave out the opening cysteine and the closing phenylalanine or tryptophan. A D gene is named only where the DNA matches it firmly.

>.|TRBJ1-2|TRBV6-5
ASSKTPAYGYT
>.|TRBJ2-5|TRBV9
ASSVGETAYQETQY
>.|TRBJ2-7|TRBV7-2
ASSRTAEQY
>.|TRBJ2-2|TRBV9
ASSVGVTGGLF
>TRBD2|TRBJ2-7|TRBV6-6
ASSTLLERGDEQY
>.|TRBJ2-1|TRBV30
AWSVRGLREQF
>.|TRBJ1-2|TRBV5-8
ASSSLSGRGDYGYT
>.|TRBJ1-1|TRBV6-1
ASSDGTLYTEAF
>TRBD1|TRBJ2-5|TRBV5-1
ASRPTGGAGETQY
>.|TRBJ2-7|TRBV11-2
ASSLGRGAYEQY
>.|TRBJ1-3|TRBV5-4
ASSLRNTIY
>.|TRBJ2-2|TRBV9
ASGGGRITGELF